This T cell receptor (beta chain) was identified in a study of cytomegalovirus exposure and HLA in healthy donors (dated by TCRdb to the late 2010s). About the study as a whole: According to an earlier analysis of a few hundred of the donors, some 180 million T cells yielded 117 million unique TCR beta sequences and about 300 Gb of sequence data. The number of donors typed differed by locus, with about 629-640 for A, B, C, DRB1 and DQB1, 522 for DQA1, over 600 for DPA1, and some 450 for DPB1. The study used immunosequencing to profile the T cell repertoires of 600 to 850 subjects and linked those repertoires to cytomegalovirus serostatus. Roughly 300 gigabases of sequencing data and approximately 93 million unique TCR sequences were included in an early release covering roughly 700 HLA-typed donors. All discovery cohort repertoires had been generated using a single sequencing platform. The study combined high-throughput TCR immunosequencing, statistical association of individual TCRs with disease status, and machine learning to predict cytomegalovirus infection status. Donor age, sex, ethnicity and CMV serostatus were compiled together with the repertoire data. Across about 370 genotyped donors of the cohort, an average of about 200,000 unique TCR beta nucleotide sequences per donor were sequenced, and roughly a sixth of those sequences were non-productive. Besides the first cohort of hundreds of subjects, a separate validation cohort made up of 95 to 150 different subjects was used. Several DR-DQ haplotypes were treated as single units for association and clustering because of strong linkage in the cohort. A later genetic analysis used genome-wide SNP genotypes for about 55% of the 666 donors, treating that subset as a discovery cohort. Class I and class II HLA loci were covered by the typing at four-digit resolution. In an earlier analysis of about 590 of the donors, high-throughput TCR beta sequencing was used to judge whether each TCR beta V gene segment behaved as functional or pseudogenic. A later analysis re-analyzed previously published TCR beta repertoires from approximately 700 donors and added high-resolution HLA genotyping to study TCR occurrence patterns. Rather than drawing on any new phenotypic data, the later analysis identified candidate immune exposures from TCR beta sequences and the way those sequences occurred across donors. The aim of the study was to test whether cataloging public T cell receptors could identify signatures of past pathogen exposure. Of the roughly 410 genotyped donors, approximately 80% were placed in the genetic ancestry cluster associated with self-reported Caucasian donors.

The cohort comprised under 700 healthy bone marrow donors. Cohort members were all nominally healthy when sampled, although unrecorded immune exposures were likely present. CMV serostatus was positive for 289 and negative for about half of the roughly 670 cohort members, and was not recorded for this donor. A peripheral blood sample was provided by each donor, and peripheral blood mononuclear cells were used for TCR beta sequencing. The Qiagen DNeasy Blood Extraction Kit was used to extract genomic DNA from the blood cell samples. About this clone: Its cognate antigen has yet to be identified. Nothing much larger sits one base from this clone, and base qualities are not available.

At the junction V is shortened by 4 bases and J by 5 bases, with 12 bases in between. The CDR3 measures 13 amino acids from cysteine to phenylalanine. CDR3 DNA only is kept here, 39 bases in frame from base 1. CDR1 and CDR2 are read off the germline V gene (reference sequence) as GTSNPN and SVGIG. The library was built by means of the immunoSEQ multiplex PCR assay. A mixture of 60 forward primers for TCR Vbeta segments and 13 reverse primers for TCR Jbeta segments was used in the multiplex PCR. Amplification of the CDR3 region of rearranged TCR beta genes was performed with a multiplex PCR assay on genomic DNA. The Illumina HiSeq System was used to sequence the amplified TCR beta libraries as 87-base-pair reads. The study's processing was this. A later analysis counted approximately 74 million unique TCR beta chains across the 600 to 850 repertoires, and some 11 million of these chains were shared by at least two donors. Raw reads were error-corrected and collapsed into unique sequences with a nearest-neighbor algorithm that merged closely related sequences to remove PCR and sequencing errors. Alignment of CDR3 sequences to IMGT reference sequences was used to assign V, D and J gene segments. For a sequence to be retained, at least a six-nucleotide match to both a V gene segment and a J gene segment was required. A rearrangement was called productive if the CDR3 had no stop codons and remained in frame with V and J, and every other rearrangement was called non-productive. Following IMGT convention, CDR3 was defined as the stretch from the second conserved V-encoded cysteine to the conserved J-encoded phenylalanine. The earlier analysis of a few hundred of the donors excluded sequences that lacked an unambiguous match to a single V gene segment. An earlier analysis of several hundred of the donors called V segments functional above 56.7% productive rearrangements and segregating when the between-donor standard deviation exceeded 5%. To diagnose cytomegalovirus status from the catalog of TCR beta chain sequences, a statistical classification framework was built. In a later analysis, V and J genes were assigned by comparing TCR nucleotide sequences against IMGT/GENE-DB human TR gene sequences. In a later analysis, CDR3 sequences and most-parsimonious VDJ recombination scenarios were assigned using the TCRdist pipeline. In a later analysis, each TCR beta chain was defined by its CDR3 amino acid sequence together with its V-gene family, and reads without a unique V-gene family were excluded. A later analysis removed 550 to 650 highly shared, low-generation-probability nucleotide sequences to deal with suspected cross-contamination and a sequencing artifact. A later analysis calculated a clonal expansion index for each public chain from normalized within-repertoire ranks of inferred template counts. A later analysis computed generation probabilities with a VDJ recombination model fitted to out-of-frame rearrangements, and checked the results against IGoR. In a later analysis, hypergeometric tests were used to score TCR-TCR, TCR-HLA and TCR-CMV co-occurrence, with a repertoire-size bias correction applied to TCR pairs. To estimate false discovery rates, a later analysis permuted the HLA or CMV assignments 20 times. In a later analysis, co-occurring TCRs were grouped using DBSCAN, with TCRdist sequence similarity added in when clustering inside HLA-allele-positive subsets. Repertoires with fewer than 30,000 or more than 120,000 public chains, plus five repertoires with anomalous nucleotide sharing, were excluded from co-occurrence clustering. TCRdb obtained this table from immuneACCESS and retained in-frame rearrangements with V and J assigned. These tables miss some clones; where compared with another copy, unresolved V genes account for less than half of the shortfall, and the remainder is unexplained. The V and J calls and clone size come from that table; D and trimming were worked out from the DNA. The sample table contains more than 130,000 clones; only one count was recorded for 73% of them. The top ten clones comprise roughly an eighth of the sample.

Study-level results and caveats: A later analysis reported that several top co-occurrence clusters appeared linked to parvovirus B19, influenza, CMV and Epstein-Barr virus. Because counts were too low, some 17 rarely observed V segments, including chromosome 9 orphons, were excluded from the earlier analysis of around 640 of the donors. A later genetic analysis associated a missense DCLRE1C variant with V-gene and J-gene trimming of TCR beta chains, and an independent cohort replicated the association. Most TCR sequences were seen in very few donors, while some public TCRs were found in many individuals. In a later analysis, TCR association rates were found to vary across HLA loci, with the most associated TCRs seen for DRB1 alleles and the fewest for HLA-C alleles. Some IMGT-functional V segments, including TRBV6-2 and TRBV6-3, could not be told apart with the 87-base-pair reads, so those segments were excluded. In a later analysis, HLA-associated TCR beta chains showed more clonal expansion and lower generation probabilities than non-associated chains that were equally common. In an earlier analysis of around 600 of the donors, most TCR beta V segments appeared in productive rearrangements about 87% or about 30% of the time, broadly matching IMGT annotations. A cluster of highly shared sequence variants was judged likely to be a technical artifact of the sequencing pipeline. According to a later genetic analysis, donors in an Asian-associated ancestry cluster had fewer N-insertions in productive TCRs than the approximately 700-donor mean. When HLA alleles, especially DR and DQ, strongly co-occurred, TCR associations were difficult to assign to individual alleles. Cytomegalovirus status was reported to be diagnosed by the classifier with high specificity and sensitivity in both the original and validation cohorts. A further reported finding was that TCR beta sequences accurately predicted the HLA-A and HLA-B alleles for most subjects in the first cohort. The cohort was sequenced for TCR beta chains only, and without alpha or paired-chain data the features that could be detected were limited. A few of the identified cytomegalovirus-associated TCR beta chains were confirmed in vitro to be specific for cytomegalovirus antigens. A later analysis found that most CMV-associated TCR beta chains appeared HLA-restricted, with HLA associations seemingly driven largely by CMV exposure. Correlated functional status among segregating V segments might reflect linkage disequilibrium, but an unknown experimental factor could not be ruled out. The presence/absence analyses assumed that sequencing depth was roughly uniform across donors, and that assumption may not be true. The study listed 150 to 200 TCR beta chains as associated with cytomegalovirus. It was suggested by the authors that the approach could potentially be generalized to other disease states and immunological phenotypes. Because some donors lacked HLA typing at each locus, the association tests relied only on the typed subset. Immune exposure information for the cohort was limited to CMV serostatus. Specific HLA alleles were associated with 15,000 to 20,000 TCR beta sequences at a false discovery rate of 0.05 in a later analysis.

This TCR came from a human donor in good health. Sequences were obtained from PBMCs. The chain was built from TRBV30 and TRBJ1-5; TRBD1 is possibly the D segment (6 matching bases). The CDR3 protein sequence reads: CAWNREGDQPQHF. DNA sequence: TGTGCCTGGAACAGGGAGGGTGATCAGCCCCAGCATTTT.